The rows below give T cell receptor beta chains drawn from one sample of a study of control samples from healthy donors and cancer patients. Clones were read by immunoSEQ multiplex PCR, and TCRdb kept only the in-frame ones, dropping some. This sample has 350,000 to 450,000 clones; more than 80% occur once, and the top ten carry 5% to 7%. Sequenced sample: PBMCs. The source is a man between 40 and 49 years old with head and neck cancer. The CDR3 runs from the conserved cysteine through the conserved F or W. D genes are given only for firm matches. Clone size appears in some rows only: once, few, many, or a class for an expanded clone.

CDR3 protein	CDR3 DNA	V gene	J gene	clone size	D gene
CASSPPGLLPLHF	TGTGCCAGCTCACCCCCGGGACTTCTACCCCTCCACTTT	TRBV18	TRBJ1-6	-	-
CASSLAGGLAGELFF	TGTGCCAGCAGCTTAGCGGGGGGGCTTGCCGGGGAGCTGTTTTTT	TRBV7-2	TRBJ2-2	-	-
CAISDWDRGRSDSPLHF	TGTGCCATCAGTGATTGGGACAGGGGCAGATCGGATTCACCCCTCCACTTT	TRBV10-3	TRBJ1-6	-	TRBD1
CASSIVEAGNTEAFF	TGTGCCAGTAGTATAGTGGAGGCAGGGAACACTGAAGCTTTCTTT	TRBV19	TRBJ1-1	-	-
CASSPRSDYNSPLHF	TGTGCCAGCTCACCAAGGAGCGACTATAATTCACCCCTCCACTTT	TRBV18	TRBJ1-6	-	-
CASSLRQANQETQYF	TGTGCCAGCAGCTTACGGCAGGCAAATCAAGAGACCCAGTACTTC	TRBV7-2	TRBJ2-5	once	-
CASRGGEQYF	TGTGCCAGCAGGGGGGGGGAGCAGTACTTC	TRBV2	TRBJ2-7	once	TRBD2
CASSQIQGYEQYF	TGTGCCAGCAGCCAGATCCAGGGTTACGAGCAGTACTTC	TRBV3-1/TRBV3-2	TRBJ2-7	-	-
CASSPLLAGEVEQYF	TGTGCCAGCTCACCCCTGCTAGCGGGAGAGGTCGAGCAGTACTTC	TRBV18	TRBJ2-7	-	TRBD2
CASSPLAGNTEAFF	TGTGCCAGCTCACCTCTGGCAGGGAACACTGAAGCTTTCTTT	TRBV18	TRBJ1-1	-	-
CASGSNGGASTDTQYF	TGTGCCAGTGGGTCTAACGGGGGGGCCAGCACAGATACGCAGTATTTT	TRBV25-1	TRBJ2-3	-	TRBD2
CASSHGPSSPGANVLTF	TGTGCCAGCTCACACGGGCCGTCCTCTCCTGGGGCCAACGTCCTGACTTTC	TRBV18	TRBJ2-6	once	-
CASMWGAEETQYF	TGCGCCAGCATGTGGGGGGCTGAAGAGACCCAGTACTTC	TRBV10-2	TRBJ2-5	-	-
CASSPLNTGNEQFF	TGTGCCAGCTCACCGTTAAATACAGGCAATGAGCAGTTCTTC	TRBV18	TRBJ2-1	-	-
CASSVDRGTLYNEQFF	TGCGCCAGCAGTGTGGACAGGGGAACTCTCTACAATGAGCAGTTCTTC	TRBV10-1	TRBJ2-1	few	TRBD1
CLPRLADLNEQFF	TGTTTACCCCGGCTAGCGGATCTGAATGAGCAGTTCTTC	TRBV19	TRBJ2-1	-	TRBD2
CASSLTGTGATYTGELFF	TGTGCCAGCAGTCTTACCGGGACAGGGGCTACATACACCGGGGAGCTGTTTTTT	TRBV27	TRBJ2-2	few	TRBD1
CASSSGGMETQYF	TGTGCCAGCAGCTCGGGGGGAATGGAGACCCAGTACTTC	TRBV7-9	TRBJ2-5	-	TRBD2
CASSPLQIQRIGYTF	TGTGCCAGCTCACCACTTCAGATACAGAGGATTGGCTACACCTTC	TRBV18	TRBJ1-2	few	-
CASSLRADMNTEAFF	TGCGCCAGCAGCTTGAGGGCAGACATGAACACTGAAGCTTTCTTT	TRBV5-1	TRBJ1-1	once	-
CASSDRVWGPDSGNTIYF	TGTGCCAGCAGCGACCGAGTATGGGGCCCCGACTCTGGAAACACCATATATTTT	TRBV6-2/TRBV6-3	TRBJ1-3	-	-
CASSLDGTGIGETQYF	TGTGCCAGCAGCTTAGATGGGACAGGGATCGGGGAGACCCAGTACTTC	TRBV11-2	TRBJ2-5	-	TRBD1
CASSIREGNSPLHF	TGTGCCAGTAGTATAAGGGAAGGTAATTCACCCCTCCACTTT	TRBV19	TRBJ1-6	-	-
CAWSVSPGAEAFF	TGTGCCTGGAGTGTATCTCCGGGTGCTGAAGCTTTCTTT	TRBV30	TRBJ1-1	-	-
CASSTTGGPDTEAFF	TGTGCCAGCAGCACCACTGGGGGGCCGGACACTGAAGCTTTCTTT	TRBV7-2	TRBJ1-1	-	-
CASSPPGSPPGNTIYF	TGTGCCAGCTCACCACCGGGATCTCCTCCGGGAAACACCATATATTTT	TRBV18	TRBJ1-3	once	-
CASSRIRGVNTEAFF	TGTGCCAGCAGTCGTATCCGGGGGGTGAACACTGAAGCTTTCTTT	TRBV28	TRBJ1-1	-	-
CASSLTFTGFYEQYF	TGTGCCAGCAGCTTAACGTTTACGGGGTTCTACGAGCAGTACTTC	TRBV7-3	TRBJ2-7	-	-
CAGYPGTVPDTQYF	TGTGCCGGATACCCCGGGACGGTCCCAGATACGCAGTATTTT	TRBV2	TRBJ2-3	-	-
CASSRGATYEQYF	TGTGCCAGCAGCCGGGGGGCGACCTACGAGCAGTACTTC	TRBV5-8	TRBJ2-7	-	-
CASSPGGDYGYTF	TGTGCCAGCTCACCAGGGGGAGACTATGGCTACACCTTC	TRBV18	TRBJ1-2	-	-
CASSSGVYGYTF	TGTGCCAGCAGCTCGGGGGTCTATGGCTACACCTTC	TRBV5-6	TRBJ1-2	-	-
CASRLTASNQPQHF	TGTGCCAGCAGACTGACAGCTAGCAATCAGCCCCAGCATTTT	TRBV28	TRBJ1-5	-	-
CASSARQGLADEQFF	TGCGCCAGCAGCGCCCGACAGGGGCTCGCGGATGAGCAGTTCTTC	TRBV4-3	TRBJ2-1	once	TRBD1
CASSLTGGAGNTEAFF	TGCGCCAGCAGCCTGACAGGGGGCGCTGGAAACACTGAAGCTTTCTTT	TRBV5-1	TRBJ1-1	once	TRBD1
CASESGTGGAGFGYTF	TGTGCCAGCGAGTCCGGGACAGGGGGGGCCGGGTTTGGCTACACCTTC	TRBV9	TRBJ1-2	-	TRBD1
CASSDGGMNTEAFF	TGTGCCAGCAGTGACGGAGGAATGAACACTGAAGCTTTCTTT	TRBV6-4	TRBJ1-1	-	-